The source of this T cell receptor beta chain is a study of cytomegalovirus exposure and HLA in healthy donors. Study-wide context: As released early, the data held approximately 80 million unique TCRs from HLA-typed donors.

General study results and limits: Later work showed greater clonal expansion in HLA-associated TCR beta chains than in equally common others.

PCR primers comprised 60 Vbeta and 13 Jbeta primers. Original data processing: A later analysis tallied tens of millions of unique TCR beta chains, 9 million to 12 million of them shared. Profiling relied on immunoSEQ multiplex PCR, and the TCRdb table lists in-frame clones only, not all of them. The V and J calls and the clone size are those of that table, but D and trimming were determined from the DNA. The sample comprises tens of thousands of clones, 85% to 90% of which are singletons, and approximately 11% rests with the top ten. About this clone itself: Its specificity is unknown.

Per germline, CDR1 MNHEY and CDR2 SVGAGI. V was clipped by 2 bases and J by 2 bases, with 9 bases between them. The CDR3 has 14 amino acids. This TCR was sampled from a female donor in good health and CMV-seronegative. The sequenced sample consisted of PBMCs. The chain is built from TRBV6-5 and TRBJ1-2, with TRBD1 as a possible D gene (6 bases). The CDR3 region has the DNA TGTGCCAGCAGTTACGCCAGGGGCAACTATGGCTACACCTTC. Translation gives CASSYARGNYGYTF.